A selection of T cell receptor beta chains follows, all from one sample in a study of blood T cell repertoires in COVID-19. Generated by immunoSEQ multiplex PCR, the TCRdb table keeps only in-frame clones and is missing some. The sample lists about 180,000 clones; 70% to 90% were seen once. Input material: peripheral blood. All receptors come from a man aged 55 to 70 with acute or convalescent COVID-19. CDR3s include the opening cysteine and the closing phenylalanine or tryptophan. D genes are given only for firm matches.

>TRBV7-8|-
CASSRQYYEQYF
>TRBV5-4|TRBD1
CASSLAPGQVYTGELFF
>TRBV3-1/TRBV3-2|TRBD1
CASSDGGRGHGNTIYF
>TRBV6-5|TRBD1
CASSYSQGQSEKLFF
>TRBV27|TRBD1
CASSLTGAGANVLTF
>TRBV4-1|-
CASSQDDGWPQHF
>TRBV6-5|-
CASKLVADTQYF
>TRBV19|-
CASSIGARSGELFF
>TRBV6-2/TRBV6-3|-
CASSSQPGGTWEQYF
>TRBV5-1|TRBD1
CASSWDRGTEAFF
>TRBV6-5|-
CASSPGHTNTEAFF
>TRBV5-6|-
CASSLAGGASGYTF
>TRBV5-1|TRBD1
CASSPEGQGGEKLFF
>TRBV4-1|TRBD1
CASSLGQNSNQPQHF
>TRBV27|TRBD1
CASSTLRTGGFTEAFF
>TRBV6-5|TRBD2
CASRTSGRGNEQYF